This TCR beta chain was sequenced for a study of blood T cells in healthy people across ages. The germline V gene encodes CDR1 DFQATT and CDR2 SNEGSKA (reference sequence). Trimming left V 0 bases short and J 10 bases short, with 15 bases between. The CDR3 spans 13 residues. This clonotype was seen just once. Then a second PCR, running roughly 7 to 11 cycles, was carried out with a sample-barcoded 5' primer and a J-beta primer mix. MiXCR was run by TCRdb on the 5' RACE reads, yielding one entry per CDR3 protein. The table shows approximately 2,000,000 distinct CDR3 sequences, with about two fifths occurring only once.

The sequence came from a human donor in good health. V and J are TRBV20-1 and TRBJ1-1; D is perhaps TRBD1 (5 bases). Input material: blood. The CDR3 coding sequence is TGCAGTGCTAGAGATGAGGGCAGGGCGAGAGCTTTCTTT. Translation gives CSARDEGRARAFF.